The entry below describes one T cell receptor beta chain. Its antigen is unknown. PCR employed 60 Vbeta and 13 Jbeta primers. The authors' processing: Counted up in a later analysis, unique TCR beta chains came to some 80 million, with 9.5 million to 13 million shared. Generated by immunoSEQ multiplex PCR, the TCRdb table keeps only in-frame clones and is missing some. V, J and clone size are those of that table, while D and trimming were read from the DNA. The sample consists of 130,000 to 150,000 clones, around 85% of them appearing once. The CDR3 contains 17 residues. After removal of 1 base from V and 7 bases from J, the junction contained 9 bases not matched to a gene. The germline V gene encodes CDR1 SGHAT and CDR2 FQNNGV. This sample is drawn from a study of cytomegalovirus exposure and HLA in healthy donors. Turning to the study itself: Earlier, 180 million or so T cells were analyzed, and 95 million to 140 million unique TCR beta sequences were found among them. Study-level points and caveats: A later analysis linked a missense variant in DCLRE1C to the trimming of TCR beta V and J genes. In vitro testing confirmed a few CMV-associated chains as specific for CMV antigens.

The receptor's source is a woman between 25 and 40 years old in good health and CMV-seronegative. Sequencing used PBMCs. This chain links TRBV11-2 with TRBJ2-5; 13 nucleotides match TRBD2. DNA for the CDR3: TGTGCCAGCAGCTTAGGGGTACTAGCGGGGGGGCGGTCGACCCAGTACTTC. As protein: CASSLGVLAGGRSTQYF.